This record looks at one TCR beta chain sequence and its context. In the authors' workflow: Estimation of nucleated cell counts relied on the amplification of reference gene primers. Sequencing was performed with immunoSEQ multiplex PCR; in TCRdb, only in-frame clones are kept and a portion is missing. V and J calls and clone size come straight from that table; D and trimming were deduced from the DNA. This table holds fewer than 400,000 clones, roughly 90% found once. The data derive from a study of blood T cell repertoires in COVID-19. Looking at the study overall: Samples taken during acute and convalescent COVID-19 were collected in the United States, Italy and Spain. T cells, B-cell-depleted T cells, or PBMCs provided the cDNA or gDNA that served as material.

This CDR3 is built from 16 residues. V shed 3 bases, J shed 6 bases, and the junction held 7 bases outside the gene matches. The V gene's germline CDR1 is MNHNS and CDR2 SASEGT. The V and J genes are TRBV6-1 and TRBJ1-5, with 11 bases aligning to TRBD1. This TCR was sampled from a woman aged 30 to 39 with COVID-19, enrolled during active disease. Specimen: peripheral blood. The CDR3 region has the DNA TGTGCCAGCAGTGAGGGGACAGGGGGTATGAGTCAGCCCCAGCATTTT. This sequence encodes CASSEGTGGMSQPQHF.